This TCR beta chain stems from a study of cytomegalovirus exposure and HLA in healthy donors. This clone was seen only once. The antigen remains unidentified. Trimming removed 5 bases from V and 2 bases from J; junction bases left unmatched: 12. CDR1 and CDR2 (germline): SEHNR, FQNEAQ (reference sequence). This CDR3 is 17 amino acids long. 60 Vbeta and 13 Jbeta primers were used in PCR. The table came from immunoSEQ multiplex PCR; TCRdb's copy has only in-frame clones and leaves some out. The sample includes some 90,000 clones, 80% seen only once; the top ten take 20% to 25%. Whole-study findings and limits: A few CMV-associated chains were confirmed in vitro to be specific for CMV antigens. The number of N-insertions in an Asian-associated ancestry cluster was reportedly below the approximately 690-donor mean in a later analysis. Cytomegalovirus status was reportedly diagnosed by the classifier with high sensitivity and specificity. V- and J-gene trimming in TCR beta was tied to a missense DCLRE1C variant by an analysis performed later.

The TCR sequence derives from a woman aged 50 to 65 in good health and CMV-seropositive. The sequencing sample was made of PBMCs. The rearrangement joins TRBV7-9 to TRBJ1-3, with 7 bases fitting TRBD1. CDR3 DNA sequence: TGTGCCAGCAGCCCACCTAGTCCCAGGGGGACTGGAAACACCATATATTTT. Amino acid sequence: CASSPPSPRGTGNTIYF.